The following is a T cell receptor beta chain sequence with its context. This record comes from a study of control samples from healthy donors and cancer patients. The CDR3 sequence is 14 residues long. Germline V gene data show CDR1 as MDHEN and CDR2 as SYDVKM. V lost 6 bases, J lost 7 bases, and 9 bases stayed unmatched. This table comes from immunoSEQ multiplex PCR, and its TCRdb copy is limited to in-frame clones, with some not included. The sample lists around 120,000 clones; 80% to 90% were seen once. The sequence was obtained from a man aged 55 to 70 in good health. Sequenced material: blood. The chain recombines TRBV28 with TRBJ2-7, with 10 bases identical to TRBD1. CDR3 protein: CASRAGTGAAEQYF. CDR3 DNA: TGTGCCAGCAGAGCCGGGACAGGGGCCGCGGAGCAGTACTTC.